This T cell receptor (beta chain) was found in a study of memory CD4+ T cells and cytomegalovirus serostatus. The wider study: Of the healthy Belgian adults, fewer than 10 were CMV seropositive and about 24 seronegative. Study-wide results and limits: Suggested: most of the CMV-linked TCR signature lies in CD4+ memory cells.

Clones were read by immunoSEQ multiplex PCR, and TCRdb kept only the in-frame ones, dropping some. This sample carries nearly 50,000 clones, 78% of them seen once, and the ten largest clones take 0.6% to 0.9%. Germline V gives CDR1 ENHRY, CDR2 SYGVKD. V lost 6 bases, J lost 0 bases, and 10 bases stayed unmatched. The CDR3 has 17 residues. Single viable CD3+CD4+CD8-CD45RO+ cells were sorted as the memory CD4+ T cells. This clone was counted once. What it binds is not known. The chain joins TRBV10-3 to TRBJ2-1; 8 bases are a match to TRBD2. Sequencing was done on a sample of memory CD4+ T cells from blood. The receptor's source is an adult in good health and CMV-seronegative. CDR3 loop: CAIRREEGGVSYNEQFF. For the CDR3, the DNA is TGTGCCATCAGGCGGGAGGAGGGCGGCGTCTCCTACAATGAGCAGTTCTTC.